The present T cell receptor (beta chain) was sequenced within a study of post-analysis software for immune sequencing data. This clonotype was seen once. Its cognate antigen is unknown. TCR beta cDNA libraries included unique molecular identifiers. TCRdb analysed the PCR reads with MiXCR anew, one entry per CDR3 protein. The sample comprises 450,000 to 650,000 distinct CDR3 sequences, around 40% of which are singletons, and under 2% rests with the top ten. Points from the study as a whole: Higher frequency in patients than in controls was seen for about five TRBV segments, with TRBV5-6, TRBV5-1 and TRBV20-1 among them. Among multiple sclerosis patients, normalized Chao1 diversity was significantly below that of controls.

This CDR3 is 14 amino acids long. V lost 2 bases and J lost 6, with 12 bases in between. This TCR derives from a girl aged 5-17 years with multiple sclerosis. The sequenced sample consisted of blood. The chain is built from TRBV12-3 or TRBV12-4 and TRBJ2-3, with D tentatively TRBD1 or TRBD2 (5 bases each). The CDR3 sequence is CASSLKGTTDTQYF. In DNA, the CDR3 is TGTGCCAGCAGTTTAAAAGGGACGACCGATACGCAGTATTTT.